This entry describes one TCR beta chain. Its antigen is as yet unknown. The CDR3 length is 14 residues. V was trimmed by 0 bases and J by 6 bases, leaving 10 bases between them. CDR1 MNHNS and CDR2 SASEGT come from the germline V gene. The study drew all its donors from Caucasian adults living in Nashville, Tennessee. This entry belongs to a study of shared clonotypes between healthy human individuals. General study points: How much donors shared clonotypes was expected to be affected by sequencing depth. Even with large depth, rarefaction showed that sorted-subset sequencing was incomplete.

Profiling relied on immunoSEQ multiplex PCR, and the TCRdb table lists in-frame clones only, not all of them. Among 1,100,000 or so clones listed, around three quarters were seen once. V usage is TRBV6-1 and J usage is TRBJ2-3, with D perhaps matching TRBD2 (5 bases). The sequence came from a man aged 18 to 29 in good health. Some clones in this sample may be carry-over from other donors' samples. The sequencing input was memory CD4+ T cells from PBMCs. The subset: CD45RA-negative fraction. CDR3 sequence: CASSEAGVRDTQYF. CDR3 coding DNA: TGTGCCAGCAGTGAAGCGGGAGTGCGGGATACGCAGTATTTT.